This is a list of T cell receptor beta chains from one sample in a study of pediatric ulcerative colitis. Sequenced by immunoSEQ multiplex PCR; TCRdb stores in-frame clones only, minus some. The table lists over 35,000 clones, less than 90% of them singletons. The sequenced sample was blood. The receptors shown here come from a girl between 5 and 17 years old with moderate ulcerative colitis. CDR3s include the opening cysteine and the closing phenylalanine or tryptophan. A D gene is named only where the DNA matches it firmly. Clone size, where shown, is once, few, many, or a class for clones that have expanded.

D,V,J,size,CDR3,DNA
TRBD2,TRBV4-1,TRBJ2-1,.,CASSQEGLAEASYNEQFF,TGCGCCAGCAGCCAAGAGGGACTAGCGGAAGCCTCCTACAATGAGCAGTTCTTC
TRBD2,TRBV30,TRBJ2-3,.,CAWSVLRGTSERDTQYF,TGTGCCTGGAGTGTACTAAGGGGGACTAGCGAGAGGGATACGCAGTATTTT
.,TRBV5-1,TRBJ2-2,few,CASSPSTGAGELFF,TGCGCCAGCAGCCCAAGTACAGGAGCCGGGGAGCTGTTTTTT
.,TRBV7-2,TRBJ2-1,.,CASSLVRPLLTYNEQFF,TGTGCCAGCAGCTTGGTCCGCCCATTACTAACTTACAATGAGCAGTTCTTC
.,TRBV25-1,TRBJ1-1,.,CASSEWGRGVPEAFF,TGTGCCAGCAGTGAATGGGGCAGGGGCGTACCTGAAGCTTTCTTT
TRBD1,TRBV18,TRBJ1-1,.,CASSSAGSGQNEAELVTEAFF,TGTGCCAGCTCATCCGCTGGCTCGGGACAGAATGAGGCTGAACTGGTTACTGAAGCTTTCTTT
TRBD1,TRBV10-3,TRBJ1-1,.,CAISDPTGVGHLGTEAFF,TGTGCCATCAGTGACCCGACAGGGGTCGGCCACTTGGGCACTGAAGCTTTCTTT
.,TRBV18,TRBJ1-2,.,CASSRDPGDYGYTF,TGTGCCAGCTCTCGAGATCCAGGGGACTATGGCTACACCTTC
TRBD2,TRBV5-4,TRBJ2-3,.,CASSSKRGASTDTQYF,TGTGCCAGCAGCTCTAAGCGGGGGGCTAGCACAGATACGCAGTATTTT
TRBD1,TRBV6-1,TRBJ1-1,.,CAIGQAHIEAFF,TGTGCCATTGGACAGGCGCACATTGAAGCTTTCTTT
.,TRBV4-2,TRBJ1-4,once,CASSQDLRATNEKLFF,TGTGCCAGCAGCCAAGATCTGAGAGCAACTAATGAAAAACTGTTTTTT
TRBD1,TRBV10-2,TRBJ2-1,.,CASSAHRGDRGSNEQFF,TGCGCCAGCAGTGCCCATCGAGGGGACAGGGGCTCCAATGAGCAGTTCTTC
.,TRBV7-2,TRBJ2-7,once,CASSSEGGLYEQYF,TGTGCCAGCAGCTCCGAGGGGGGGCTGTACGAGCAGTACTTC
.,TRBV6-1,TRBJ1-5,.,CASSDDVGIGNQPQHF,TGTGCCAGCAGTGACGACGTCGGCATAGGCAATCAGCCCCAGCATTTT
.,TRBV2,TRBJ1-2,.,CASRDHRGYTF,TGTGCCAGCAGAGATCATAGAGGCTACACCTTC
TRBD2,TRBV5-1,TRBJ2-3,.,CASSARLAGATDTQYF,TGCGCCAGCAGCGCCCGACTAGCGGGAGCGACAGATACGCAGTATTTT
.,TRBV30,TRBJ1-1,.,CAWSESGNTEAFF,TGTGCCTGGAGTGAGTCGGGAAACACTGAAGCTTTCTTT
.,TRBV7-9,TRBJ1-4,.,CASGGYRDDEKLFF,TGTGCCAGCGGTGGCTACAGGGACGATGAAAAACTGTTTTTT
.,TRBV28,TRBJ1-2,.,CASSRQGRRLDGYTF,TGTGCCAGCAGTCGTCAGGGACGAAGATTGGATGGCTACACCTTC
.,TRBV27,TRBJ2-7,once,CASSFRGFYEQYF,TGTGCCAGCAGTTTTCGGGGGTTCTACGAGCAGTACTTC